The subject of this entry is one T cell receptor beta chain. This clone was picked up a small number of times. It has no known antigen specificity. Per-base qualities were not stored, and no clone one base away is much larger. Other DNA sequences in the same sample also yield this CDR3. The cohort was made up of several hundred healthy bone marrow donors. At the time of sampling, all cohort members were nominally healthy, though unrecorded immune exposures were likely present. The donor tested CMV seropositive and was one of the 289 seropositive cohort members. Each donor provided a peripheral blood sample, and peripheral blood mononuclear cells were used for TCR beta sequencing. The Qiagen DNeasy Blood Extraction Kit was used to extract genomic DNA from the blood cell samples. The sample is drawn from a study of cytomegalovirus exposure and HLA in healthy donors (dated by TCRdb to between 2016 and 2019). General notes on the study: An earlier analysis of approximately 590 of the donors reported more than 250 Gb of sequence data and roughly 100 million unique TCR beta sequences from 150 million to 200 million T cells. To predict cytomegalovirus infection status, the study brought together high-throughput TCR immunosequencing, statistical association of individual TCRs with disease status, and machine learning. Both class I and class II loci were covered by HLA typing, at four-digit resolution. Genome-wide SNP genotypes for about three fifths of the roughly 670 donors were used in a later genetic analysis, which treated that subset as a discovery cohort. The aim of the study was to test whether cataloging public T cell receptors could identify signatures of past pathogen exposure. All discovery cohort repertoires had been generated on a single sequencing platform. Besides the first cohort of hundreds of subjects, a separate validation cohort made up of about 120 different subjects was used. Approximately 300 gigabases of sequencing data and 70 million to 100 million unique TCR sequences were included in an early release covering about 700 HLA-typed donors. In the later analysis, no new phenotypic data were used to find candidate immune exposures; instead, reliance was placed on TCR beta sequences and their occurrence across donors. Of the roughly 400 genotyped donors, approximately 81% were placed in the genetic ancestry cluster associated with self-reported Caucasian donors. Across 300 to 400 genotyped donors of the cohort, an average of 235,054 unique TCR beta nucleotide sequences per donor were sequenced, and approximately 17% of those sequences were non-productive. About five DR-DQ haplotypes were treated as single units for association and clustering because of strong linkage in the cohort. Typing coverage differed by locus: A, B, C, DRB1 and DQB1 were typed in roughly 620-630 donors, DQA1 in 522, DPA1 in roughly 590, and DPB1 in just under 480. Using immunosequencing, the study profiled T cell repertoires from fewer than 700 subjects and related those repertoires to cytomegalovirus serostatus. A later analysis re-analyzed previously published TCR beta repertoires from 650 to 800 donors and added high-resolution HLA genotyping to study TCR occurrence patterns. Donor age, sex, ethnicity and CMV serostatus were compiled together with the repertoire data. To decide whether each TCR beta V gene segment behaved as functional or pseudogenic, an earlier analysis of approximately 620 of the donors relied on high-throughput TCR beta sequencing. The full study reports these points: A few of the identified cytomegalovirus-associated TCR beta chains were confirmed in vitro to be specific for cytomegalovirus antigens. Most TCR sequences were observed very rarely across donors, whereas some public TCRs were present in many individuals. The authors suggested that the approach could potentially be extended to other disease states and immunological phenotypes. When HLA alleles, especially DR and DQ, strongly co-occurred, TCR associations were difficult to assign to individual alleles. According to a later analysis, parvovirus B19, influenza, CMV and Epstein-Barr virus appeared linked to several top co-occurrence clusters. The classifier was reported to diagnose cytomegalovirus status with high specificity and sensitivity in both the original and validation cohorts. Some IMGT-functional V segments, including TRBV6-2 and TRBV6-3, could not be told apart with the 87-base-pair reads, so those segments were excluded. The study listed 164 TCR beta chains as associated with cytomegalovirus. According to a later analysis, most CMV-associated TCR beta chains appeared to be HLA-restricted, and the HLA associations seemed to be driven largely by CMV exposure. A later analysis found that HLA-associated TCR beta chains were more clonally expanded and had lower generation probabilities than equally common non-associated chains. A further reported finding was that TCR beta sequences accurately predicted the HLA-A and HLA-B alleles for most subjects in the first cohort. In a later genetic analysis, fewer N-insertions in productive TCRs were reported among donors in an Asian-associated ancestry cluster than the roughly 700-donor mean. Correlated functional status among segregating V segments might be attributable to linkage disequilibrium, but an unknown experimental factor could not be ruled out. According to a later analysis, TCR association rates differed among HLA loci, with DRB1 alleles showing the most associated TCRs and HLA-C alleles showing the fewest. HLA typing was unavailable for some donors at each locus, so association tests used only the typed subset. The sequencing pipeline was judged likely to have produced a cluster of highly shared sequence variants as a technical artifact. In this cohort, only TCR beta chains were sequenced, and detectable features were limited by the absence of alpha or paired-chain data. In an earlier analysis of a few hundred of the donors, most TCR beta V segments were observed in productive rearrangements about 90% or about 30% of the time, broadly matching IMGT annotations. In a later analysis, about 17,000 TCR beta sequences were associated with specific HLA alleles at a false discovery rate of 0.05. Approximately 18 rarely observed V segments, including chromosome 9 orphons, were excluded from the earlier analysis of just under 600 of the donors because counts were too low. An association between a missense DCLRE1C variant and V-gene and J-gene trimming of TCR beta chains was found in a later genetic analysis and replicated in an independent cohort. Immune exposure information for the cohort was limited to CMV serostatus. Sequencing depth was assumed to be roughly uniform across donors in the presence/absence analyses, though that assumption may not hold.

CDR1 is given as LNHDA and CDR2 as SQIVND, both from the germline V gene (reference sequence). V and J lose 3 bases and 0 bases, and a span of 5 bases separates them. The CDR3 measures 13 amino acids from cysteine to phenylalanine. Kept here is only the CDR3 DNA, which spans 39 bases and is read in frame from base 1. Library preparation was by the immunoSEQ multiplex PCR assay. For the multiplex PCR, a mixture combining 60 forward primers for TCR Vbeta segments and 13 reverse primers for TCR Jbeta segments was used. The CDR3 region of rearranged TCR beta genes was amplified from genomic DNA with a multiplex PCR assay. Amplified TCR beta libraries were sequenced as 87-base-pair reads on the Illumina HiSeq System. For the original study's pipeline: In a later analysis, roughly 80 million unique TCR beta chains were counted across the approximately 640 repertoires, and around 11 million of these chains were shared by at least two donors. Raw reads were error-corrected and collapsed into unique sequences with a nearest-neighbor algorithm that merged closely related sequences to remove PCR and sequencing errors. V, D and J gene segments were assigned by aligning CDR3 sequences to IMGT reference sequences. For a sequence to be retained, a match of at least six nucleotides to both a V gene segment and a J gene segment was required. A rearrangement was called productive if the CDR3 had no stop codons and remained in frame with V and J, and every other rearrangement was called non-productive. CDR3 was defined according to IMGT convention as the region running from the second conserved V-encoded cysteine to the conserved J-encoded phenylalanine. The earlier analysis of around 640 of the donors excluded sequences that lacked an unambiguous match to a single V gene segment. An earlier analysis of a few hundred of the donors classified V segments as functional when productive rearrangements were above 56.7% and as segregating when the standard deviation between donors was above 5%. To diagnose cytomegalovirus status from the catalog of TCR beta chain sequences, a statistical classification framework was built. In a later analysis, TCR nucleotide sequences were compared against IMGT/GENE-DB human TR gene sequences so that V and J genes could be assigned. Using the TCRdist pipeline, a later analysis assigned CDR3 sequences along with most-parsimonious VDJ recombination scenarios. In a later analysis, each TCR beta chain was defined by its CDR3 amino acid sequence together with its V-gene family, and reads without a unique V-gene family were excluded. As a way to deal with suspected cross-contamination and a sequencing artifact, a later analysis dropped roughly 600 nucleotide sequences that were highly shared and had low generation probability. A later analysis calculated a clonal expansion index for each public chain from normalized within-repertoire ranks of inferred template counts. In a later analysis, generation probabilities were computed using a VDJ recombination model fitted to out-of-frame rearrangements, and the results were checked against IGoR. Hypergeometric tests were used in a later analysis to score TCR-TCR, TCR-HLA and TCR-CMV co-occurrence, with a repertoire-size bias correction applied to the TCR pairs. To estimate false discovery rates, a later analysis permuted the HLA or CMV assignments 20 times. In a later analysis, co-occurring TCRs were grouped using DBSCAN, with TCRdist sequence similarity added in when clustering inside HLA-allele-positive subsets. Repertoires with fewer than 30,000 or more than 120,000 public chains were left out of co-occurrence clustering, as were a handful of repertoires with anomalous nucleotide sharing. The table comes from immuneACCESS by way of TCRdb, which keeps in-frame sequences with V and J called. Part of the clones is missing from these tables; in studies checked, under half for an unresolved V gene and the rest for unknown reasons. D and trimming come from the DNA, and the V and J calls and clone size come from that table. For this sample there are 60,000 to 80,000 clones; around 73% appear just once. The ten top clones hold under 3% of the sample.

Source material: PBMCs. The origin of this receptor is a girl between 5 and 17 years old in good health and CMV-seropositive. The V and J genes are TRBV19 and TRBJ1-1, with no D gene named confidently. The CDR3 is CASSIGVNTEAFF. Here is the DNA: TGTGCCAGTAGTATCGGAGTGAACACTGAAGCTTTCTTT. The reference TRBV19 and TRBJ1-1 proteins fill in what lies around the CDR3, so the full variable domain reads DGGITQSPKYLFRKEGQNVTLSCEQNLNHDAMYWYRQDPGQGLRLIYYSQIVNDFQKGDIAEGYSVSREKKESFPLTVTSAQKNPTAFYLCASSIGVNTEAFFGQGTRLTVV.